The 22 T cell receptor beta chains given below trace back to one sample, sequenced in a study of metastatic and nonmetastatic thyroid tumors. MiXCR reprocessed the PCR reads for TCRdb. Altogether approximately 86,000 clones are present, approximately 13% being singletons, with the ten largest covering approximately 8.8%. Nobody among the patients had been given any treatment before thyroid surgery. The sample consisted of tumor tissue. The receptors here all came from a female donor with papillary thyroid cancer or a benign thyroid nodule (not recorded which). Some clones in this sample may be carry-over from other donors' samples.

V gene TRBV5-4 combines with J gene TRBJ2-1; weak D call: TRBD1 (5 bases). The CDR3 sequence is 12 residues long. The germline V gene has CDR1 SGHNT and CDR2 YYREEE (reference sequence). Trimming cost V 6 bases and J 8 bases, with 12 bases left between them. CDR3 DNA: TGTGCCAGCATCAGGGCGTCTGATGAGCAGTTCTTC. Protein product: CASIRASDEQFF.

This clone was counted between two and nine times. A much more abundant neighbour one base away suggests this may be a read error. The rearrangement uses TRBV28 and TRBJ2-7; D possibly uses TRBD1 or TRBD2 (5 bases each). The germline V and J ends were trimmed by 3 bases and 3 bases, with 12 bases remaining between them. The CDR3 runs to 14 residues. From germline, CDR1 is MDHEN and CDR2 SYDVKM. For the CDR3, the DNA is TGTGCCAGCAGTTTCGGGACGGCATACTACGAGCAGTACTTC. Amino acids: CASSFGTAYYEQYF.

The chain employs TRBV5-4 and TRBJ2-3; the D call may be TRBD1 or TRBD2 (6 bases each). V lost 0 bases and J 4 bases, leaving 9 bases between the germline ends. This CDR3 has 14 amino acids. The germline gives CDR1 SGHNT, CDR2 YYREEE (reference sequence). CDR3 protein: CASSLAGGPDTQYF. CDR3 DNA: TGTGCCAGCAGCTTGGCCGGGGGCCCAGATACGCAGTATTTT.

This clone was seen repeatedly, ten times or more. The V gene is TRBV30, the J gene TRBJ1-1; D gene uncertain. Germline V gives CDR1 GTSNPN, CDR2 SVGIG (reference sequence). The CDR3 is 13 amino acids. V lost 0 bases to trimming and J lost 3 bases, with 8 bases between them. CDR3 residues: CAWSVHGYTEAFF. DNA of the CDR3: TGTGCCTGGAGTGTACATGGTTACACTGAAGCTTTCTTT. The full variable domain, completed using reference TRBV30 and TRBJ1-1, is SQTIHQWPATLVQPVGSPLSLECTVEGTSNPNLYWYRQAAGRGLQLLFYSVGIGQISSEVPQNLSASRPQDRQFILSSKKLLLSDSGFYLCAWSVHGYTEAFFGQGTRLTVV.

This clone was observed at least ten times. The J gene is TRBJ2-1, the V gene TRBV9, with TRBD2 matching 8 bases. CDR3 length: 15 residues. Per the germline V gene, CDR1 is SGDLS and CDR2 is YYNGEE. With 0 bases clipped from V and 9 bases from J, the junction kept 8 bases outside the gene matches. The CDR3 region is CASSVVSSGSSEQFF. DNA for the CDR3: TGTGCCAGCAGCGTAGTGTCCAGCGGGAGTAGTGAGCAGTTCTTC.

This clone was seen at least ten times. This chain connects TRBV20-1 to TRBJ1-1; D is unresolved. Trimming removed 1 base from V and 0 bases from J, with 9 bases in between. Germline CDR1 reads DFQATT; CDR2 reads SNEGSKA (reference sequence). This CDR3 contains 14 residues. The DNA of the CDR3 is TGCAGTGCTAGAGCCGCACAGTTGAACACTGAAGCTTTCTTT. This gives the protein CSARAAQLNTEAFF.

The table lists this clone with many counts. The genes are TRBV9 and TRBJ2-5, with 8 bases lining up with TRBD1. In germline, CDR1 is SGDLS, CDR2 YYNGEE. The CDR3 runs to 14 residues. V dropped 4 bases and J dropped 3; count of bases not matched to a gene: 5. CDR3 sequence: CASSPPDREETQYF. The DNA of the CDR3 is TGTGCCAGCAGCCCCCCGGACAGGGAAGAGACCCAGTACTTC.

This clone was detected many times. The rearrangement links TRBV5-1 to TRBJ1-1; 8 positions match TRBD1. V lost 3 bases, J lost 1 base, and 5 bases stayed unmatched. CDR1 and CDR2 (germline): SGHRS, YFSETQ. There are 15 residues in the CDR3. The CDR3 region is CASSSRGRTNTEAFF. The CDR3 region has the DNA TGCGCCAGCAGCTCCAGGGGGCGAACGAACACTGAAGCTTTCTTT.

This clone came up a few times. This likely comes from a read error, as the CDR3 has no conserved phenylalanine or tryptophan at its end. This chain links TRBV19 with TRBJ2-7; perhaps TRBD1 as D (5 bases). V was clipped by 5 bases and J by 0 bases, with 11 bases between them. Per the germline V gene, CDR1 is LNHDA and CDR2 is SQIVND (reference sequence). The length of the CDR3 is 14 residues. The CDR3 DNA is TGTGCCAGTAGTTGGGGCCGCGTCTCCTACGAGCAGTACCTC. It yields the protein CASSWGRVSYEQYL.

This clone was recorded many times. The gene calls are TRBV6-5 and TRBJ2-1; D not certain. The CDR3 has 13 residues. With 2 bases removed from V and 3 bases from J, the gap between germline ends came to 5 bases. Germline lookup yields CDR1 MNHEY and CDR2 SVGAGI. CDR3 nucleotides: TGTGCCAGCAGTTACCTAGGCTACAATGAGCAGTTCTTC. Translating it yields CASSYLGYNEQFF.

This clone was seen repeatedly, ten times or more. V is TRBV5-6 and J is TRBJ1-1; D is possibly TRBD1 (6 bases). This CDR3 has 15 amino acids. The germline V and J ends were trimmed by 3 bases and 1 base, with 13 bases remaining between them. The germline gives CDR1 SGHDT, CDR2 YYEEEE. The CDR3 coding sequence is TGTGCCAGCAGCTCACCCAAAGGGGGGAACACTGAAGCTTTCTTT. Its translation: CASSSPKGGNTEAFF.

This clone appeared many times. At the DNA level, this CDR3 is encoded by other sequences in the same sample as well. The chain carries TRBV20-1 and TRBJ2-2; 14 bases agree with TRBD2. This CDR3 contains 16 residues. V lost 7 bases and J lost 3; bases outside the gene matches: 7. Germline V gives CDR1 DFQATT, CDR2 SNEGSKA (reference sequence). CDR3: CSGTTSGGVDTGELFF. The CDR3 nucleotides are TGCAGTGGTACGACTAGCGGGGGGGTCGACACCGGGGAGCTGTTTTTT.

This clone was counted at least ten times. The V gene is TRBV3-1, the J gene TRBJ2-1; 7 positions agree with TRBD1. Germline V gene lookup returns CDR1 LGHDT and CDR2 YNNKEL (reference sequence). Trimming took 3 bases from V and 3 from J; bases not matched to a gene: 2. The CDR3 extends over 14 amino acids. The DNA for the CDR3 is TGTGCCAGCAGCCAGAGACAGGGCTACAATGAGCAGTTCTTC. This codes for CASSQRQGYNEQFF.

This clone was recorded many times. The J gene is TRBJ1-6, the V gene TRBV6-1; D is uncertain. This CDR3 contains 16 residues. V lost 4 bases to trimming and J lost 0 bases, with 10 bases between them. CDR1 MNHNS and CDR2 SASEGT come from the germline V gene. The CDR3 DNA reads as TGTGCCAGCAGTGTGTTTCGAAGCTCCTATAATTCACCCCTCCACTTT. Translation: CASSVFRSSYNSPLHF.

The gene calls are TRBV20-1 and TRBJ2-3; D may correspond to TRBD1 or TRBD2 (5 bases each). Trimming shortened V by 4 bases and J by 2 bases, and 10 bases separated the two germline ends. This CDR3 comprises 13 residues. Looked up from germline, CDR1 is DFQATT and CDR2 is SNEGSKA (reference sequence). CDR3 sequence: CSATGTHTDTQYF. The CDR3 DNA sequence: TGCAGTGCTACCGGGACCCACACAGATACGCAGTATTTT.

With regard to this clone: Distinct nucleotide sequences in the sample also encode this CDR3. The rearrangement links TRBV18 to TRBJ2-5, with a weak D call TRBD2 (5 bases). This CDR3 spans 15 amino acids. Germline lookup yields CDR1 KGHSH and CDR2 LQKENI. The V gene lost 3 bases and the J gene lost 5 bases, with 16 bases spanning the gap. DNA for the CDR3: TGTGCCAGCTCACCTGAGGGCCTACGTGGGGAGACCCAGTACTTC. It encodes CASSPEGLRGETQYF.

On this clone: A clone one base away is much larger, so this may be a read error. V and J are TRBV10-1 and TRBJ1-2; TRBD1 aligns across 9 bases. CDR1 is WNHNN and CDR2 is SYGVQD in the germline V gene (reference sequence). This CDR3 comprises 13 residues. Here the CDR3 DNA reads TGTGTCATCGGACAGGGGCCTTTCTATGGCTACACCTTC. Protein: CVIGQGPFYGYTF.

This clone was seen many times. The rearrangement joins TRBV30 to TRBJ2-6; tentatively, D is TRBD1 or TRBD2 (5 bases each). The CDR3 spans 14 residues. In germline, CDR1 is GTSNPN, CDR2 SVGIG (reference sequence). Trimming shortened V by 1 base and J by 3 bases, and 7 bases separated the two germline ends. CDR3 in DNA: TGTGCCTGGAGTGAGAGGGGTGGGGCCAACGTCCTGACTTTC. It translates to CAWSERGGANVLTF. Full variable domain (rest looked up from reference TRBV30 and TRBJ2-6): SQTIHQWPATLVQPVGSPLSLECTVEGTSNPNLYWYRQAAGRGLQLLFYSVGIGQISSEVPQNLSASRPQDRQFILSSKKLLLSDSGFYLCAWSERGGANVLTFGAGSRLTVL.

Remarks on this clone: This may be a read error, as it is one base from a much larger clone. The sample holds other DNA sequences that translate to the same CDR3. The chain recombines TRBV11-2 with TRBJ2-1, with D tentatively TRBD2 (6 bases). Germline CDR1 reads SGHAT; CDR2 reads FQNNGV. Trimming pared 3 bases from V and 9 bases from J, leaving 18 bases between. This CDR3 is built from 15 residues. The DNA for the CDR3 is TGTGCCAGCAGCTTGGGTGGGACTTCCCTAGGTGAGCAGTTCTTC. Amino acids: CASSLGGTSLGEQFF. The variable domain in full, completed from reference TRBV11-2 and TRBJ2-1, reads EAGVAQSPRYKIIEKRQSVAFWCNPISGHATLYWYQQILGQGPKLLIQFQNNGVVDDSQLPKDRFSAERLKGVDSTLKIQPAKLEDSAVYLCASSLGGTSLGEQFFGPGTRLTVL.

This clone was seen ten or more times. This rearrangement joins TRBV25-1 to TRBJ2-5; D may match TRBD1 or TRBD2 (5 bases each). Germline V CDR1 and CDR2: MGHDK, SYGVNS. The V gene lost 2 bases and the J gene lost 1 base, with 17 bases spanning the gap. This CDR3 is built from 17 residues. CDR3 amino acids: CASSEKSRGAVQETQYF. The CDR3 DNA sequence: TGTGCCAGCAGTGAAAAATCCCGAGGGGCCGTCCAAGAGACCCAGTACTTC.

This clone came up many times. This chain joins TRBV6-1 and TRBJ1-6; 8 nucleotides agree with TRBD1. J gave up 11 bases and V 5 bases, and 5 bases lay outside the gene matches. CDR3 length: 13 amino acids. CDR1 is MNHNS, CDR2 SASEGT, per germline. This CDR3 reads CASSSDRDTPLHF. DNA of the CDR3: TGTGCCAGCAGTTCGGACAGGGACACACCCCTCCACTTT.

This clone was seen more than once but under ten times. This may stem from a read error, because a much larger clone lies one nucleotide away. The V call is TRBV11-1, the J call TRBJ2-1; TRBD2 matches at 14 bases. The V and J ends lost 4 bases and 7 bases, in that order; junction bases with no gene match: 9. The CDR3 loop spans 17 amino acids. Germline CDR1 and CDR2: SGHAT and FQDESV (reference sequence). The CDR3 DNA follows: TGTGCCAGCAGCTCTCAACTTGGACTAGCGGGAGGTAATGAGCAGTTCTTC. It yields the protein CASSSQLGLAGGNEQFF.